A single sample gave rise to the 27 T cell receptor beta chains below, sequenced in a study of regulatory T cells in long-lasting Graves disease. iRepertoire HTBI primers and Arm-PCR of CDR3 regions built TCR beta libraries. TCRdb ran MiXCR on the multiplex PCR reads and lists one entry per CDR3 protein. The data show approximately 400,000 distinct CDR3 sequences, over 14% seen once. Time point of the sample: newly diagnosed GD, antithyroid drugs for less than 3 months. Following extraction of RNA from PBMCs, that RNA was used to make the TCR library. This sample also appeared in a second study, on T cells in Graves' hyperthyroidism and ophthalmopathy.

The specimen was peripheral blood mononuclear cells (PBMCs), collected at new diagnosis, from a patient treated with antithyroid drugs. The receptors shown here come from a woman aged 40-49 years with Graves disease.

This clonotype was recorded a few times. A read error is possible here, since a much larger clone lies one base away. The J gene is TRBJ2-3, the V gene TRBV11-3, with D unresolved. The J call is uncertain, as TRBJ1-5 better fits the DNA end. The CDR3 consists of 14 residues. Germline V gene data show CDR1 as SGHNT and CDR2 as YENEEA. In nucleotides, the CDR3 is TGTGCCAGCAGCCCCGAGCCTAGCACAGATACGCAGCATTTT. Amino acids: CASSPEPSTDTQHF.

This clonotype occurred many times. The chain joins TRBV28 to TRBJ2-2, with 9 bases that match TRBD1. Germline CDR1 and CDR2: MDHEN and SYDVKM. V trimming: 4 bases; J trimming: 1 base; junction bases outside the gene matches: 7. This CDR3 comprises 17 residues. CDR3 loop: CASSSPAGQGNTGELFF. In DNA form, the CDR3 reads TGTGCCAGCAGTTCCCCAGCGGGACAGGGGAACACCGGGGAGCTGTTTTTT.

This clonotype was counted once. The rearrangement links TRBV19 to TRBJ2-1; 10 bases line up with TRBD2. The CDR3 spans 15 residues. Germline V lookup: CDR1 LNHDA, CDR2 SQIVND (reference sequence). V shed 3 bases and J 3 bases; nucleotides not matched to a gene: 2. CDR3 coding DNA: TGTGCCAGTAGTATGGGACTAGCGTTCTACAATGAGCAGTTCTTC. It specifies CASSMGLAFYNEQFF.

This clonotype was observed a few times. CDR3 loop: CAWRGGYHRGYGYTF. The CDR3 region has the DNA TGTGCCTGGAGGGGCGGGTACCACCGGGGCTATGGCTACACCTTC. The chain couples TRBV30 to TRBJ1-2; D remains unclear. V was shortened by 3 bases and J by 4 bases, with 18 bases between the two germline ends. This CDR3 is built from 15 residues. In germline, CDR1 is GTSNPN, CDR2 SVGIG (reference sequence).

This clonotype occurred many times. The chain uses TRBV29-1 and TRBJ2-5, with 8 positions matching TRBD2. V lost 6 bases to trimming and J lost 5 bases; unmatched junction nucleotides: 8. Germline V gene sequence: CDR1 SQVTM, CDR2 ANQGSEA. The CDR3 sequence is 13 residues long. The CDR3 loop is CSVELAAWETQYF. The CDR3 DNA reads TGCAGCGTCGAACTAGCGGCTTGGGAGACCCAGTACTTC.

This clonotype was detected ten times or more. CDR3 protein: CASSLEGTSGREQYF. For the CDR3, the DNA is TGCGCCAGCAGCTTGGAGGGGACTAGCGGTAGGGAGCAGTACTTC. The chain couples TRBV5-1 to TRBJ2-7; the match to TRBD2 covers 11 bases. V was pared by 0 bases and J by 7 bases, with 6 bases of the junction left unmatched. Germline assignment: CDR1 SGHRS and CDR2 YFSETQ. This CDR3 has 15 amino acids.

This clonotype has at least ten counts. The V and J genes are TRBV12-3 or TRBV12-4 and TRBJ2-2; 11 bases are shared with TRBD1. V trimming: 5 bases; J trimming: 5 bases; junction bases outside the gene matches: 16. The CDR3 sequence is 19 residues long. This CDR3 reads CASSTTQDRGLAGTGELFF. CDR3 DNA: TGTGCCAGCAGTACTACCCAGGACAGGGGGCTAGCGGGTACCGGGGAGCTGTTTTTT.

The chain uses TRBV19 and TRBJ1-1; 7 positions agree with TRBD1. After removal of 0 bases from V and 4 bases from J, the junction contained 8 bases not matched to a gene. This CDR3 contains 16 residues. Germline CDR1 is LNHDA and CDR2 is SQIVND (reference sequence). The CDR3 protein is CASSIDSGRGSTEAFF. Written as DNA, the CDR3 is TGTGCCAGTAGTATAGATAGTGGCAGGGGGTCCACTGAAGCTTTCTTT.

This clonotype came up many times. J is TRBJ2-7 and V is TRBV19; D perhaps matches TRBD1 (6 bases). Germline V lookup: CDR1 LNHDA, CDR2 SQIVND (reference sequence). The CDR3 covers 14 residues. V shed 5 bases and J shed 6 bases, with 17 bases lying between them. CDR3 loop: CASSPSARGFEQYF. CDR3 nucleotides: TGTGCCAGTAGTCCGTCGGCCAGGGGTTTCGAGCAGTACTTC.

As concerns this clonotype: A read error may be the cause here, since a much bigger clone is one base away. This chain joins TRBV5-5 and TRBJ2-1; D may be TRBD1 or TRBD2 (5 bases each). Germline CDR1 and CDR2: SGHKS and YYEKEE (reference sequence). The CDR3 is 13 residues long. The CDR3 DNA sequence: TGTGCCAGCAGCTATGGGACGAACAATGAGCAGCTCTTC. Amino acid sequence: CASSYGTNNEQLF.

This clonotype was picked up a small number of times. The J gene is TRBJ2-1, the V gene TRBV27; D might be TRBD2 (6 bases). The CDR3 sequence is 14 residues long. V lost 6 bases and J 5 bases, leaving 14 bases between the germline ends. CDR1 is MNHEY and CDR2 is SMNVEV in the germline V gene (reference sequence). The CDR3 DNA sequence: TGTGCCAGCAGAACGGGAGTGGGGGACAATGAGCAGTTCTTC. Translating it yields CASRTGVGDNEQFF.

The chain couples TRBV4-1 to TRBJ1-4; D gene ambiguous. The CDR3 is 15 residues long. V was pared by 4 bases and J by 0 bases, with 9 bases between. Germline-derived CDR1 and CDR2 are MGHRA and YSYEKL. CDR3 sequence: CASSRAGATNEKLFF. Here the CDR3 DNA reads TGCGCCAGCAGCCGAGCAGGAGCAACTAATGAAAAACTGTTTTTT.

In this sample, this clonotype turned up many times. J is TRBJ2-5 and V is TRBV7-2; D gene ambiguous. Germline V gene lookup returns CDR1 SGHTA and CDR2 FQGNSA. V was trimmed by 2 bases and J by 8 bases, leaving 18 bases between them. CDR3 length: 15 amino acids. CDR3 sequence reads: CASSLNSVGTSTQYF. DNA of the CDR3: TGTGCCAGCAGCTTAAATAGTGTGGGTACGAGCACCCAGTACTTC.

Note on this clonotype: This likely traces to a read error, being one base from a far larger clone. The CDR3 protein is CASSDFRLAGPKTQYF. The CDR3 region has the DNA TGTGCCAGCAGCGACTTTCGGCTAGCGGGACCGAAGACCCAGTACTTC. This rearrangement joins TRBV2 to TRBJ2-1; 9 bases fit TRBD2. The last part of the DNA fits TRBJ2-5 better; the J call may be wrong. Germline V CDR1 and CDR2: SNHLY, FYNNEI. CDR3 size: 16 residues.

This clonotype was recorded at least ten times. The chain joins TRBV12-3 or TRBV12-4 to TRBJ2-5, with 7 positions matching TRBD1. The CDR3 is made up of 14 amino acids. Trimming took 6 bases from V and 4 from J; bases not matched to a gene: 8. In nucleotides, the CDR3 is TGTGCCAGCAGCCTGACAGGGATAGGAGAGACCCAGTACTTC. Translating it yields CASSLTGIGETQYF.

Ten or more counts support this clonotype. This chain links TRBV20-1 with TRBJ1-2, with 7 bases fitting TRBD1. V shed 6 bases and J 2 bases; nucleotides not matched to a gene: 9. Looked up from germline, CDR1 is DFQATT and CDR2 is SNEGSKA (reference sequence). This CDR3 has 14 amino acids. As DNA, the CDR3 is TGCAGTGCGGAAGACAGGGACATCAACTATGGCTACACCTTC. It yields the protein CSAEDRDINYGYTF.

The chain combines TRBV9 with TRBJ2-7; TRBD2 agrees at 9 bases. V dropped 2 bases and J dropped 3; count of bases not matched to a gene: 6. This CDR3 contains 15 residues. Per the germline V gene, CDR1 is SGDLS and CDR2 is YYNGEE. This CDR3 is CASSVGSSGNYEQYF. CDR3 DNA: TGTGCCAGCAGCGTGGGCTCTAGCGGGAACTACGAGCAGTACTTC.

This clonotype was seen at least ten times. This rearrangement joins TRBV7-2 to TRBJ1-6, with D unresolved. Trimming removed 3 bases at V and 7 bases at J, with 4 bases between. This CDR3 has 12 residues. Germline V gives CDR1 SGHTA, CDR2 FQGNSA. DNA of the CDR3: TGTGCCAGCAGCTTGCGGAATTCACCCCTCCACTTT. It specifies CASSLRNSPLHF.

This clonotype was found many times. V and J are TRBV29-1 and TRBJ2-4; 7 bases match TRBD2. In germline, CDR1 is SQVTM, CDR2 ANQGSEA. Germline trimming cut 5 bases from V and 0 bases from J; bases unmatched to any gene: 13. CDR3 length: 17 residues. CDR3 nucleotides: TGCAGCGTTAAGTGGGCTAGCGGACCTATAGCCAAAAACATTCAGTACTTC. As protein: CSVKWASGPIAKNIQYF.

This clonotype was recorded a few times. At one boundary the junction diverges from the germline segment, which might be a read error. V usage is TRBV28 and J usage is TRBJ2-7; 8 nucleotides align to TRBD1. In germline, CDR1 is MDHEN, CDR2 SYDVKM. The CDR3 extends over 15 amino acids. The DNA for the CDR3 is TGTGCCGGCAGTTTACCTACAGGGGGGAGCTACGAGCAGTACTTC. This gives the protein CAGSLPTGGSYEQYF.

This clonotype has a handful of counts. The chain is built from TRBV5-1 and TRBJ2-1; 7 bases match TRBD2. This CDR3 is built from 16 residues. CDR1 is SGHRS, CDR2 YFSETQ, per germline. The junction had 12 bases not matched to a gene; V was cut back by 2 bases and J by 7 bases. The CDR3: CASSLRLAASGNEQFF. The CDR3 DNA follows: TGCGCCAGCAGCTTACGTCTAGCGGCCTCGGGTAATGAGCAGTTCTTC.

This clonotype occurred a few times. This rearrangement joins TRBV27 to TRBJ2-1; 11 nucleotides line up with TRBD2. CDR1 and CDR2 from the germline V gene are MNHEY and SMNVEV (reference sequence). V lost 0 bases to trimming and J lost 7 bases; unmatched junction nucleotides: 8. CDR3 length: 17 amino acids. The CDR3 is CASSLSLVAGGPNEQFF. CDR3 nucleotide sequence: TGTGCCAGCAGTTTATCGTTGGTAGCGGGAGGGCCTAATGAGCAGTTCTTC.

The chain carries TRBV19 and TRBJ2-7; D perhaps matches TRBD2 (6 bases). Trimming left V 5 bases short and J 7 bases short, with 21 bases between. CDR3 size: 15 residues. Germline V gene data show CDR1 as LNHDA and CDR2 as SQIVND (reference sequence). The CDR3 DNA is TGTGCCAGTAGTCCCCGACTAGGTATAGGCTGGGAGCAGTACTTC. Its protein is CASSPRLGIGWEQYF.

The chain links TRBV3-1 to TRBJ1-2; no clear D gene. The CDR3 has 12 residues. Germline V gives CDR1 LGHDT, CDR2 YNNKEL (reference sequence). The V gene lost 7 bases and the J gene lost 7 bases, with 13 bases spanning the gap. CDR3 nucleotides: TGTGCCAGCACCTCCCCGGGTGTTGGCTACACCTTC. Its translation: CASTSPGVGYTF.

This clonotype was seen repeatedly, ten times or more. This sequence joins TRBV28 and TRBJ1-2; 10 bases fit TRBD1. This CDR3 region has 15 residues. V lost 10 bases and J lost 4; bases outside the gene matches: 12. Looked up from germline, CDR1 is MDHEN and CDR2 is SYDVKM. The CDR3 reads CATRRGTGVAYGYTF. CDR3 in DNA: TGTGCCACCAGGAGGGGGACAGGGGTTGCCTATGGCTACACCTTC.

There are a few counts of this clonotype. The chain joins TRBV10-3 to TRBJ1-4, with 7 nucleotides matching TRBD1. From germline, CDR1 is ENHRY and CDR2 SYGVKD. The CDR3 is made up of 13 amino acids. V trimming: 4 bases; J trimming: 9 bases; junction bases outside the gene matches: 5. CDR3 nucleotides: TGTGCCATCAGTGGACAGGGTTCCCAAAAACTGTTTTTT. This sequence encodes CAISGQGSQKLFF.

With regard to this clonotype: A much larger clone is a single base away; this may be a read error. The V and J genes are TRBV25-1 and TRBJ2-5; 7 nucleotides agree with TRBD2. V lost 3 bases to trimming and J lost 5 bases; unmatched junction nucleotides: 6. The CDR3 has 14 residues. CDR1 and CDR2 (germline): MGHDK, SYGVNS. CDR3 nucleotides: TGTGCCAGCAGTGACGGCGGGAGTTGGGAGACCCAGTACTTC. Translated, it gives CASSDGGSWETQYF.